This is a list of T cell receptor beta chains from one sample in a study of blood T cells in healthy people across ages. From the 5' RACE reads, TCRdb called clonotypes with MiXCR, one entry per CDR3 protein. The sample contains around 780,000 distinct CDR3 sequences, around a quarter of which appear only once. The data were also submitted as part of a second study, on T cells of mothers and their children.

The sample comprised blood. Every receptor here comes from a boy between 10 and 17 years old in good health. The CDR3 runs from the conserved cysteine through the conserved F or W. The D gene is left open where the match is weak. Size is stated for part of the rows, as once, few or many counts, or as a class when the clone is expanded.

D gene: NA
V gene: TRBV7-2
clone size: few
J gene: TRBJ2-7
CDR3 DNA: TGTGCCAGCAGCCGTGAATCGGGGAGGCACGAGCAGTACTTC
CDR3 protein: CASSRESGRHEQYF

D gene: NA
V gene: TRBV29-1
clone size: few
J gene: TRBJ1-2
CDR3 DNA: TGCAGCGTTGAGGACGGGAGGAACTATGGCTACACCTTC
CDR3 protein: CSVEDGRNYGYTF

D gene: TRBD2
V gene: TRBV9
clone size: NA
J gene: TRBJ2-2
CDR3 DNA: TGTGCCAGCAGCCCCAGCGCGGGGGGGCCTTTTTTCGGGGAGCTGTTTTTT
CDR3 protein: CASSPSAGGPFFGELFF

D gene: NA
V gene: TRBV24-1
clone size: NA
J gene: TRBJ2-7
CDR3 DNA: TGTGCCACCAGTGATCCAGGGGCTGAGAGCGAGCAGTACTTC
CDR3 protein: CATSDPGAESEQYF

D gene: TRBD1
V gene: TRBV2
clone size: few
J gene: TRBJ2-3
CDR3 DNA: TGTGCCAGCATCAAATCCGGGACAGGGGGCGCAGATACGCAGTATTTT
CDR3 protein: CASIKSGTGGADTQYF

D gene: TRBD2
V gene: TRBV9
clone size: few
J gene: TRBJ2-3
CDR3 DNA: TGTGCCAGCAGCGTCGGGACTAGCCCAGATACGCAGTATTTT
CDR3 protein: CASSVGTSPDTQYF

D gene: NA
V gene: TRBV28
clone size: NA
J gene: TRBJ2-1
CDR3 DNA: TGTGCCAGCAGTTTACCTTCCCCCGTAGGAGGGCAGTTCTTC
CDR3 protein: CASSLPSPVGGQFF

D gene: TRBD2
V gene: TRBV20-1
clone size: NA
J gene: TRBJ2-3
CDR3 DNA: TGCAGTGCTAAGCCCCGGACTAGTCTGAAAGATACGCAGTATTTT
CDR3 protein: CSAKPRTSLKDTQYF

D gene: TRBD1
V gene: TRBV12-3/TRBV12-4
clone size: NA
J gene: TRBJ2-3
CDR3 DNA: TGTGCCAGCAGGTCCTCCGGGACAGGGATTCTAGATACGCAGTATTTT
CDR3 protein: CASRSSGTGILDTQYF

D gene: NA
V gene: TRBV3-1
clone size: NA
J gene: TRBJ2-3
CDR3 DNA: TGTGCGTCAGGGAAGACTAGCACAGATACGCAGTATTTT
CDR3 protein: CASGKTSTDTQYF

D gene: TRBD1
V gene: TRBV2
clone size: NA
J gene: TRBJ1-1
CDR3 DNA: TGTGCCAGCAGCTATGGGACAGCGGCTTTCTTT
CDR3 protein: CASSYGTAAFF

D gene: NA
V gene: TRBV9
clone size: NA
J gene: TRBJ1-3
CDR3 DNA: TGTGCCAGCAGCGAGAGCCTTCTACAAAAGGCTGGAAACACCATATATTTT
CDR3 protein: CASSESLLQKAGNTIYF

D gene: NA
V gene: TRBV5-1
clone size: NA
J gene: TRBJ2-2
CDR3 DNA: TGCGCCAGCAGATTCCTATCCATGGGGTCCGGGGAGCTGTTTTTT
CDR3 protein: CASRFLSMGSGELFF

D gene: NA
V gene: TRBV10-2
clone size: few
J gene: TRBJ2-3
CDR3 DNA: TGCGCCAGCAGTGAAGGACAGATCACAGATACGCAGTATTTT
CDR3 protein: CASSEGQITDTQYF

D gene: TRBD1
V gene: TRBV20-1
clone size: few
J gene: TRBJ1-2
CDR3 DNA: TGCAGTGCGGGGGAGGGACAGGGGCACTATGGCTACACCTTC
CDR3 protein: CSAGEGQGHYGYTF

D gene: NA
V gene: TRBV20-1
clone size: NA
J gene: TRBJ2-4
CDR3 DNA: TGCAGTGCTAGAGCCACGGACTACATTCAGTACTTC
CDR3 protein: CSARATDYIQYF

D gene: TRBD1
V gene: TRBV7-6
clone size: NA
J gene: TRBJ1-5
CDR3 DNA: TGTGCCAGCAGCATGACAGGGGAATCGCCCCAGCATTTT
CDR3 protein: CASSMTGESPQHF

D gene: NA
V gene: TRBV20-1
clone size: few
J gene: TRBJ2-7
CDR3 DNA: TGCAGTGCTCCTAGTACAACTCCCTACGAGCAGTACTTC
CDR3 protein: CSAPSTTPYEQYF

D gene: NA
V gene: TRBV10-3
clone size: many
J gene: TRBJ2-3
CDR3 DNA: TGTGCCATCAACCCCGGGCCTGAGGAGGGTACAGATACGCAGTATTTT
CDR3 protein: CAINPGPEEGTDTQYF

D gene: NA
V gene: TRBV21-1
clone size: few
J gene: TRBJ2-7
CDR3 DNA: TGTGCCAGCAGCAAAGCGGGGCGTGACAGGGGGCGAACCGAGCAGTACTTC
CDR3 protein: CASSKAGRDRGRTEQYF

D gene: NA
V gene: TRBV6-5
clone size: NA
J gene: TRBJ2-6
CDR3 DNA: TGTGCCAGCAGGGGTCTTCGGTCTGGGGCCAACGTCCTGACTTTC
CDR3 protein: CASRGLRSGANVLTF

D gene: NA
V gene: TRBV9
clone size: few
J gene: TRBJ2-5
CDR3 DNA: TGTGCCAGCAGCGAGGGAGGAGGGGCCGTCCAAGAGACCCAGTACTTC
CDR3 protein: CASSEGGGAVQETQYF